This T cell receptor beta chain was recovered during a study of regulatory T cells in long-lasting Graves disease (dated by TCRdb to the early 2020s). Background for the entire study: Antithyroid drugs had been taken for less than 3 months by newly diagnosed Graves' disease patients. Peripheral blood TCR sequencing and RNA sequencing compared persistent Graves' disease patients with newly diagnosed Graves' disease patients. The study was registered as a clinical trial and conducted in China. A total of around 35 samples were covered by TCR sequencing, comprising around 13 persistent and around 20 newly diagnosed Graves' disease patients. The paper as a whole reports these results and caveats: Sequencing and analysis were limited to the TCR beta chain. The small sample size was acknowledged by the authors as a limitation that may reduce accuracy. Compared with newly diagnosed patients, persistent Graves' disease patients had lower TCR Shannon entropy and fewer highly expanded clones, which suggests clonal expansion. Only peripheral blood was studied, because thyroid tissue, the primary lesion, was inaccessible. More public clonotypes were shared among persistent patients (2,741) than among newly diagnosed patients (over 900).

The library was obtained by multiplex PCR. The data were produced on an Illumina HiSeq 4000. TCR beta libraries were built with iRepertoire HTBI primers and Arm-PCR amplification of CDR3 regions. Before sequencing, the PCR products underwent gel purification. The paper's data handling went like this. Gene usage analysis of CDR3 amino acid clonotypes used the 60 to 80 TRBV and 12 to 15 TRBJ segments found across samples. COPE and FqMerger were used to merge filtered high-quality paired reads into contigs. BLAST was used to align contigs to IMGT TRBV, TRBD and TRBJ reference genes, with CDR3 defined following IMGT. Highly expanded clones were defined as clonotypes with a frequency above 0.1%. Repertoire diversity was measured by Shannon entropy, and V-J evenness by the Gini coefficient. A clonotype was considered public if more than one individual shared it. TCRdb's own reprocessing of the public reads used fastp at Q25 and MiXCR and kept productive beta chains. Each entry merges the rows of one CDR3 protein and shows their most common DNA and genes. The V and J calls were not made by the authors but by TCRdb's processing. The table for this sample lists roughly 500,000 distinct CDR3 sequences; around 12% of them were counted only once. Roughly 8.9% of the sample goes to the ten largest clones.

This clonotype appeared a few times. What this receptor recognizes is not known. Base qualities were left out, and no much larger clone turns up one base away. This specimen's time point label, interpreted: newly diagnosed GD, antithyroid drugs for less than 3 months. For both TCR sequencing and RNA sequencing, RNA was extracted from PBMCs in TRIzol. Graves' disease was diagnosed according to American Thyroid Association guidelines. Patients were recruited from an endocrinology department in Xi'an, China. Each patient gave approximately 10 milliliters of peripheral blood, collected in an EDTA anticoagulant tube. PBMCs were isolated by Ficoll Paque Plus density gradient separation without further T cell sorting. An Agilent 2100 Bioanalyzer and agarose gel were used to check RNA quality, while a NanoDrop 2000 measured RNA concentration. These same data were also listed under a study on T cells in Graves' hyperthyroidism and ophthalmopathy. Per that second paper: Stable Graves' hyperthyroidism was defined as no progression to ophthalmopathy during 18 months of follow-up. Hyperthyroidism patients were newly diagnosed, with disease duration under 2 months, and aged 18 to 65 years. Patients with uncontrolled infections, other autoimmune diseases, pregnancy or lactation were excluded. Clinical symptoms, serum thyroxine and TRAb, thyroid ultrasound, and orbital computed tomography formed the basis for the diagnoses. The TCR CDR3 was subjected to a first round of RT-PCR using the HTBI primer set and the Qiagen OneStep RT-PCR kit. Most expanded thyroid clonotypes (frequency above 0.001) were also found in blood, which suggests that blood repertoires may mirror thyroid immune responses. A 13 V-J signature model separated ophthalmopathy from stable hyperthyroidism, with roughly 88% sensitivity and 81% to 82% specificity in cross-validation and 80%/75% in testing. In validation, progression to ophthalmopathy was predicted by the model with around 71% sensitivity and about 72% specificity, a median of about 6.8 months before onset. To identify TCR V-J signatures that set the groups apart, the researchers used a discovery cohort of about a hundred patients, made up of fewer than 50 with Graves' ophthalmopathy and 57 with stable Graves' hyperthyroidism. Whether ophthalmopathy could be predicted prospectively was tested in an independent validation cohort made up of 18 to 20 hyperthyroidism patients plus 17 patients who later progressed to ophthalmopathy. The 95 to 100 discovery patients were randomly divided into training and test sets at a 7:3 ratio. Thyroid tissue and blood T-cell repertoires from about six Graves' hyperthyroidism patients were also compared in the study. Once sampling was done, hyperthyroidism patients were given methimazole at a starting dose of 30 mg daily, whereas ophthalmopathy patients were given high-dose intravenous methylprednisolone. Libraries were constructed in a second round of multiplex PCR, after which size selection and purification were performed. Sequencing of the libraries was done on an Illumina HiSeq2000 using paired-end 100 bp reads. Raw data were processed with SOAPnuke, discarding reads with adapters, uncalled bases, mean Phred below 15, or no exact constant-primer or identifier match. COPE v1.2.5 was used to merge the high-quality paired reads, and each unique nucleotide sequence was defined as a clonotype. Clonotypes were aligned to IMGT TRBV, TRBD and TRBJ reference segments using MiTCR v1.1. Analysis was restricted to V-J combinations with a frequency above 0.0001, which covered 99.2% of repertoires. The TCS score was defined as F50 (clonal expansion) divided by E x V (chaos), with BLOSUM62-based TCRdist calculated between CDR3 peptides within each V-J. Welch's t-statistics and random forest reduced approximately 520 V-J features to 10 to 15, which were used in a naive Bayes classifier (R e1071). Sample size was not statistically predetermined, and blinding of investigators to group allocation was not performed. The paper describes TCR Vbeta CDR3 sequencing of 140 or so peripheral blood samples, made up of some 42 ophthalmopathy patients, around 73 hyperthyroidism patients and approximately 17 progressor patients.

The TCR was taken from a woman aged 30 to 39 with Graves disease. Donor details come from another sample of the same person, matched by shared clones. Sample: peripheral blood mononuclear cells (PBMCs), taken at new diagnosis, from a patient treated with antithyroid drugs.

The DNA reads TGTGCCAGCAGTTTCGGAGACTGGCGTCAAAGAAAAGAGACCCAGTACTTC. This translates into CASSFGDWRQRKETQYF. The V and J genes are TRBV28 and TRBJ2-5; no D gene is confidently identified. V is pared back by 3 bases and J by 3 bases, with 20 bases lying between the germline termini. Including the terminal cysteine and phenylalanine, the CDR3 comprises 17 residues. Kept here is only the CDR3 DNA, which spans 51 bases and is read in frame from base 1. CDR1 and CDR2 are drawn from the germline V gene: MDHEN, SYDVKM.